This T cell receptor beta chain comes out of a study of control samples from healthy donors and cancer patients. Using immunoSEQ multiplex PCR, the repertoire was profiled, and TCRdb retains in-frame clones only, with some absent. Of 190,000 or so clones in the sample, approximately 92% are singletons; the top ten hold more than 1.4%. V lost 3 bases to trimming and J lost 6 bases, with 14 bases between them. This CDR3 comprises 15 residues. Germline V gene lookup returns CDR1 LNHDA and CDR2 SQIVND (reference sequence). Material for sequencing was blood. This receptor was obtained from a man aged 18 to 29 in good health. The chain joins TRBV19 to TRBJ2-2, with D perhaps matching TRBD1 (6 bases). In nucleotides, the CDR3 is TGTGCCAGTAGTATTCTTTCAGGGGCTGCCGGGGAGCTGTTTTTT. This sequence encodes CASSILSGAAGELFF.